The sequence of this T cell receptor beta chain was determined in a study of blood T cell repertoires in COVID-19. The CDR3 has 15 amino acids. V was pared by 5 bases and J by 4 bases, with 6 bases of the junction left unmatched. Germline-derived CDR1 and CDR2 are SGHTA and FQGNSA. Some clones are missing from TCRdb's copy, which holds only in-frame ones; the method was immunoSEQ multiplex PCR. The sample holds 100,000 to 150,000 clones, roughly 85% seen once. The TCR sequence derives from a woman aged 80 or older with COVID-19, enrolled during active disease. Sequenced input: peripheral blood. V usage is TRBV7-2 and J usage is TRBJ2-2, with 8 bases that match TRBD2. CDR3 sequence: CASSAGLAGTGELFF. The DNA for the CDR3 is TGTGCCAGCAGCGCCGGGCTAGCGGGCACCGGGGAGCTGTTTTTT. The whole variable domain, remainder taken from reference TRBV7-2 and TRBJ2-2, is GAGVSQSPSNKVTEKGKDVELRCDPISGHTALYWYRQSLGQGLEFLIYFQGNSAPDKSGLPSDRFSAERTGGSVSTLTIQRTQQEDSAVYLCASSAGLAGTGELFFGEGSRLTVL.